A selection of T cell receptor beta chains follows, all from one sample in a study of cytomegalovirus exposure and HLA in healthy donors. Using immunoSEQ multiplex PCR, the repertoire was profiled, and TCRdb retains in-frame clones only, with some absent. The repertoire holds over 50,000 clones, with approximately 80% as singletons. Material: PBMCs. These receptors all come from a man aged 40-55 years in good health and CMV-seronegative. The CDR3 runs from the conserved cysteine through the conserved F or W. The D gene is left open where the match is weak. Rows give clone size only sometimes, using once, few, many, or a class for an expanded clone.

V gene	J gene	D gene	clone size	CDR3 protein
TRBV20-1	TRBJ1-2	.	.	CAVGDHHGYTF
TRBV14	TRBJ2-7	.	.	CASSRARYEQYF
TRBV4-3	TRBJ2-3	TRBD1	.	CASSQNQGGTDTQYF
TRBV30	TRBJ2-3	TRBD2	.	CAWSPRTSGGAIADTQYF
TRBV7-9	TRBJ1-2	.	.	CASSLVAGEGGYGYTF
TRBV27	.	TRBD1	.	CATGTGYHEQYF
TRBV6-5	TRBJ2-6	.	.	CASSYGGAGANVLTF
TRBV7-8	TRBJ2-3	TRBD2	.	CASSLAISGGPGTDTQYF
TRBV19	TRBJ2-7	TRBD2	.	CASSIGGTYEQYF
TRBV25-1	TRBJ2-7	.	.	CASRRGGASCEQYF
TRBV7-9	TRBJ2-7	.	.	CASSPSPPGDYEQYF
TRBV30	TRBJ1-3	TRBD1	few	CAWSALQGPSSGNTIYF
TRBV6-6	TRBJ1-2	TRBD1	once	CASRGQGTGGLTF
TRBV9	TRBJ2-2	TRBD2	.	CASSVLSGGENTGELFF
TRBV5-4	TRBJ2-1	.	.	CASSSPQGVRQFF
TRBV2	TRBJ1-3	.	.	CASSGAISDSGNTIYF
TRBV4-1	TRBJ1-1	.	few	CASSTTQGYTEAFF
TRBV9	TRBJ1-2	.	.	CASSGGTPGRGDTF
TRBV30	TRBJ1-1	.	.	CALRDLRDTEAFF
TRBV18	TRBJ2-5	.	once	CASSPARQETQYF
TRBV5-8	TRBJ2-5	.	.	CASSLRLQETQYF
TRBV11-3	TRBJ1-1	.	.	CASSFGLRPSTEAFF
TRBV30	TRBJ2-3	.	.	CAWGRARGDTQYF
TRBV7-9	TRBJ2-5	.	.	CASSIEGESQETQYF
TRBV19	TRBJ1-5	TRBD1	.	CASSDGTVGDQPQHF
TRBV6-1	TRBJ1-4	TRBD1	few	CASSEAVGGNEKLFF
TRBV11-3	TRBJ1-1	TRBD1	few	CASSTRQGNTEAFF
TRBV11-2	TRBJ2-7	.	.	CASSFDSTPFYEQYF
TRBV7-9	TRBJ1-2	.	once	CASSPDAGLVLSGYTF
TRBV27	TRBJ1-1	TRBD1	.	CASSPRTGSTSEAFF
TRBV10-3	TRBJ1-2	TRBD1	.	CAISESTGQEGYGYTF
TRBV5-5	TRBJ1-2	.	few	CASSLEIVYGYTF
TRBV5-6	TRBJ1-6	.	.	CASSQGGRIYNSPLHF
TRBV5-4	TRBJ2-3	.	.	CASSLGAGSTDTQYF